The present entry profiles one T cell receptor beta chain with its context. This sample was taken from a study of shared clonotypes between healthy human individuals. The germline V gene encodes CDR1 SGHTA and CDR2 FQGNSA. The CDR3 runs to 14 residues. V shed 6 bases, J shed 2 bases, and the junction held 3 bases outside the gene matches. TCRdb keeps only in-frame clones here, not all; method: immunoSEQ multiplex PCR. The table shows roughly 2 million clones, with 85% to 95% occurring only once. The sample consisted of naive CD4+ T cells sorted from blood. Subset meaning: CD45RA+ positively selected. This receptor was obtained from a man between 18 and 29 years old in good health. The chain has TRBV7-2 and TRBJ1-4, with 7 positions matching TRBD1. The CDR3 loop reads CASRPGQTNEKLFF. In DNA, the CDR3 is TGTGCCAGCAGGCCGGGACAGACTAATGAAAAACTGTTTTTT.